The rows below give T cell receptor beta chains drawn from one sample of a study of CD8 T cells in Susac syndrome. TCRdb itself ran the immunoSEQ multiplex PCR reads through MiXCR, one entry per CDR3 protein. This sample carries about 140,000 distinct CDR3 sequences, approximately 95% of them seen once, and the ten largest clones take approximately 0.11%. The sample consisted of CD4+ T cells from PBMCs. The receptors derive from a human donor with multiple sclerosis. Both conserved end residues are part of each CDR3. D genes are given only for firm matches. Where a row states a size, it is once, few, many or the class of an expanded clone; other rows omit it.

CDR3nt: TGTGCCAGCAGTTCGGACGTATCCTACGAGCAGTACTTC
CDR3aa: CASSSDVSYEQYF
j_gene: TRBJ2-7
len: 13
abundance: .
d_gene: .
v_gene: TRBV6-6

CDR3nt: TGTGCCAGTAGTATGAGCGGATTCACAGATACGCAGTATTTT
CDR3aa: CASSMSGFTDTQYF
j_gene: TRBJ2-3
len: 14
abundance: once
d_gene: .
v_gene: TRBV19

CDR3nt: TGTGCCAGCAGCCTCCAATACGGATCCAGGGGCTACACCTTC
CDR3aa: CASSLQYGSRGYTF
j_gene: TRBJ1-2
len: 14
abundance: .
d_gene: .
v_gene: TRBV7-2

CDR3nt: TGTGCCAGCAGTGTTAAAGAGACCCAGTACTTC
CDR3aa: CASSVKETQYF
j_gene: TRBJ2-5
len: 11
abundance: few
d_gene: .
v_gene: TRBV2

CDR3nt: TGTGCCACCAAACAGACTAGCGCAGATACGCAGTATTTT
CDR3aa: CATKQTSADTQYF
j_gene: TRBJ2-3
len: 13
abundance: .
d_gene: TRBD2
v_gene: TRBV15

CDR3nt: TGCAGTGCTAGAGATCCTTTCGACCGAAACACCATATATTTT
CDR3aa: CSARDPFDRNTIYF
j_gene: TRBJ1-3
len: 14
abundance: .
d_gene: .
v_gene: TRBV20-1

CDR3nt: TGCAGTGCTAGTTGGCAGGGGGCTACCGGGGAGCTGTTTTTT
CDR3aa: CSASWQGATGELFF
j_gene: TRBJ2-2
len: 14
abundance: .
d_gene: TRBD1
v_gene: TRBV20-1

CDR3nt: TGTGCCAGCAGTTTACGGCCGGGACAGGGTTTTCACGAGCAGTACTTC
CDR3aa: CASSLRPGQGFHEQYF
j_gene: TRBJ2-7
len: 16
abundance: .
d_gene: TRBD1
v_gene: TRBV27

CDR3nt: TGCAGTGCTAGAGGGCGGGACAGCTCCTACAATGAGCAGTTCTTC
CDR3aa: CSARGRDSSYNEQFF
j_gene: TRBJ2-1
len: 15
abundance: .
d_gene: .
v_gene: TRBV20-1

CDR3nt: TGTGCCAGCAGCTTAGTTGCGTGGCAAGAGACCCAGTACTTC
CDR3aa: CASSLVAWQETQYF
j_gene: TRBJ2-5
len: 14
abundance: .
d_gene: .
v_gene: TRBV7-2

CDR3nt: TGTGCCAGCAGCTTGAGGACTAGCGGAGGCCTAGAGACCCAGTACTTC
CDR3aa: CASSLRTSGGLETQYF
j_gene: TRBJ2-5
len: 16
abundance: .
d_gene: TRBD2
v_gene: TRBV7-2

CDR3nt: TGCAGCGCCTGGTGGGGGACTACTGGAAACACCATATATTTT
CDR3aa: CSAWWGTTGNTIYF
j_gene: TRBJ1-3
len: 14
abundance: .
d_gene: .
v_gene: TRBV29-1

CDR3nt: TGCAGTGCGGGCGGGAGGGCCGGCGCAGATACGCAGTATTTT
CDR3aa: CSAGGRAGADTQYF
j_gene: TRBJ2-3
len: 14
abundance: .
d_gene: TRBD2
v_gene: TRBV20-1

CDR3nt: TGCGCCAGCAGCGGAGGCGGGACAGGGGTAGCAGATACGCAGTATTTT
CDR3aa: CASSGGGTGVADTQYF
j_gene: TRBJ2-3
len: 16
abundance: .
d_gene: TRBD1
v_gene: TRBV5-1

CDR3nt: TGTGCCACCAGTGATCCAGGGACAACTAATGAAAAACTGTTTTTT
CDR3aa: CATSDPGTTNEKLFF
j_gene: TRBJ1-4
len: 15
abundance: .
d_gene: .
v_gene: TRBV24-1

CDR3nt: TGTGCCAGCAGCGGGGGAGTAGGAGGGCCGTCAGATACGCAGTATTTT
CDR3aa: CASSGGVGGPSDTQYF
j_gene: TRBJ2-3
len: 16
abundance: .
d_gene: .
v_gene: TRBV9

CDR3nt: TGCAGCGTTGGCCGGTCCGACCGTAGCGAGCAGTACTTC
CDR3aa: CSVGRSDRSEQYF
j_gene: TRBJ2-7
len: 13
abundance: .
d_gene: .
v_gene: TRBV29-1

CDR3nt: TGTGCCAGCAGTTACTCGCTGGTCGGTACCCCCTATAATTCACCCCTCCACTTT
CDR3aa: CASSYSLVGTPYNSPLHF
j_gene: TRBJ1-6
len: 18
abundance: .
d_gene: .
v_gene: TRBV6-5

CDR3nt: TGCGCCAGCAGCCATCAGACTTGGAACAATGAGCAGTTCTTC
CDR3aa: CASSHQTWNNEQFF
j_gene: TRBJ2-1
len: 14
abundance: .
d_gene: .
v_gene: TRBV4-1

CDR3nt: TGTGCCAGCAGTTTCGGACAGGGTCCACAAGAGACCCAGTACTTC
CDR3aa: CASSFGQGPQETQYF
j_gene: TRBJ2-5
len: 15
abundance: .
d_gene: TRBD1
v_gene: TRBV6-5

CDR3nt: TGCAGCGGGCGACAGGGGGCGTACGAGCAGTACTTC
CDR3aa: CSGRQGAYEQYF
j_gene: TRBJ2-7
len: 12
abundance: .
d_gene: TRBD1
v_gene: TRBV29-1

CDR3nt: TGTGCCAGCAGTCAGGGGGCGGGGGATCCGGAGACCCAGTACTTC
CDR3aa: CASSQGAGDPETQYF
j_gene: TRBJ2-5
len: 15
abundance: once
d_gene: .
v_gene: TRBV6-5

CDR3nt: TGCGCCAGCAGTTATACCTTTCAGGGTACTTCGGGTAGCACGAGCTCCTACGAGCAGTACTTC
CDR3aa: CASSYTFQGTSGSTSSYEQYF
j_gene: TRBJ2-7
len: 21
abundance: .
d_gene: .
v_gene: TRBV23-1

CDR3nt: TGTGCCACCAGTGTGCCGGGACTAGCGGGAGTCTACGAGCAGTACTTC
CDR3aa: CATSVPGLAGVYEQYF
j_gene: TRBJ2-7
len: 16
abundance: .
d_gene: TRBD2
v_gene: TRBV24-1

CDR3nt: TGTGCCAGTAGTATAGGTGTCTTGGGGACCCAGTACTTC
CDR3aa: CASSIGVLGTQYF
j_gene: TRBJ2-5
len: 13
abundance: .
d_gene: .
v_gene: TRBV19

CDR3nt: TGCAGCGTGGCCTTGAACACTGAAGCTTTCTTT
CDR3aa: CSVALNTEAFF
j_gene: TRBJ1-1
len: 11
abundance: .
d_gene: .
v_gene: TRBV29-1

CDR3nt: TGCAGTGTTATCCGGGCAGCCGGCACTGAAGCTTTCTTT
CDR3aa: CSVIRAAGTEAFF
j_gene: TRBJ1-1
len: 13
abundance: .
d_gene: .
v_gene: TRBV20-1

CDR3nt: TGCAGTGCCAGATATGGGGCCCCGAACACTGAAGCTTTCTTT
CDR3aa: CSARYGAPNTEAFF
j_gene: TRBJ1-1
len: 14
abundance: .
d_gene: .
v_gene: TRBV20-1

CDR3nt: TGTGCCTGGAGTTTCTCGCCCGGGACAGCCTACGAGCAGTACTTC
CDR3aa: CAWSFSPGTAYEQYF
j_gene: TRBJ2-7
len: 15
abundance: .
d_gene: TRBD1
v_gene: TRBV30

CDR3nt: TGTGCCAGCGGGGACAGGGAAGGGTTCAGGCCCCAGCATTTT
CDR3aa: CASGDREGFRPQHF
j_gene: TRBJ1-5
len: 14
abundance: .
d_gene: TRBD1
v_gene: TRBV9

CDR3nt: TGTGCCAGCAGCTTGGAATCCCGCACAGATACGCAGTATTTT
CDR3aa: CASSLESRTDTQYF
j_gene: TRBJ2-3
len: 14
abundance: once
d_gene: .
v_gene: TRBV7-2

CDR3nt: TGTGCCAGTGGGGCGAGGGGTGGTGGAGCTTTCTTT
CDR3aa: CASGARGGGAFF
j_gene: TRBJ1-1
len: 12
abundance: .
d_gene: .
v_gene: TRBV3-1